This TCR beta chain emerged from a study of memory CD4+ T cells and cytomegalovirus serostatus. Study details: Donors were healthy Belgian adults, 10 or so CMV seropositive and roughly 25 seronegative.

The sort gate was single viable CD3+CD4+CD8-CD45RO+ cells for memory CD4+ T cells. This clone has a handful of counts. Its cognate antigen is unknown. Whole-study findings and limits: CD4+ memory repertoires contained about two fifths of the roughly 160 reported CMV TCRbeta sequences. A US-trained random forest predicted CMV serostatus with median AUC around 0.91.

Authors' data handling: After removing out-of-frame reads, 2,204,828 distinct TCRbeta sequences remained. Only in-frame clones appear in the TCRdb table, and some are missing; sequencing was by immunoSEQ multiplex PCR. From that table come the V and J calls and clone size; the DNA was used to work out D and trimming. The sample yields about 48,000 clones, 78% seen once. Germline V gene sequence: CDR1 ENHRY, CDR2 SYGVKD. The CDR3 is 15 amino acids. Trimming stripped 1 base from V and 3 bases from J, with 10 bases between. This chain joins TRBV10-3 and TRBJ1-5; tentative D call: TRBD1 (6 bases). This receptor was obtained from an adult in good health and CMV-seronegative. The sequenced material came from memory CD4+ T cells from blood. CDR3 in amino acids: CAISEYRDFNQPQHF. The CDR3 DNA follows: TGTGCCATCAGTGAGTACAGGGATTTCAATCAGCCCCAGCATTTT.